These 24 T cell receptor beta chains came from one sample sequenced in a study of response to subunit inactivated influenza vaccine. TCRdb called the RT-PCR reads again in MiXCR, with one record for every CDR3 protein. Among hundreds of thousands of distinct CDR3 sequences, roughly 14% were seen once, and the ten largest hold roughly 11%. Sequenced material: PBMCs from blood, taken 12 days after vaccination. All receptors come from a man over 45 who received an inactivated influenza vaccine.

As concerns this clonotype: Since a much larger clone is just one base distant, this may be a read error. The chain is built from TRBV7-9 and TRBJ2-7; no reliable D call. The CDR3 runs to 12 residues. Germline CDR1 SEHNR, CDR2 FQNEAQ (reference sequence). This CDR3 is CASSGPADEQSF. For the CDR3, the DNA is TGTGCCAGCAGTGGACCCGCGGACGAGCAGTCCTTC.

This clonotype was observed a handful of times. The chain has TRBV9 and TRBJ2-1, with D uncertain. The CDR3 contains 11 residues. From germline, CDR1 is SGDLS and CDR2 YYNGEE. Trimming left V 3 bases short and J 7 bases short, with 5 bases between. This chain's CDR3 is CASSGINEQFF. Written as DNA, the CDR3 is TGTGCCAGCAGCGGGATAAATGAGCAGTTCTTC.

This clonotype has at least ten counts. The gene calls are TRBV4-3 and TRBJ2-2; possibly TRBD2 for D (5 bases). Deletions cut 0 bases from V and 5 bases from J, with 13 bases between. CDR1 and CDR2 (germline): LGHNA, YSLEER. The CDR3 extends over 16 amino acids. CDR3 region: CASSQDAAGYTGELFF. The CDR3 region has the DNA TGCGCCAGCAGCCAAGACGCGGCGGGTTATACCGGGGAGCTGTTTTTT.

This clonotype appeared a few times. The CDR3 bases are TGTGCCACCAGCAGAGTCGTAGCGGGAGGCGAGCAGTACTTC. Translating gives CATSRVVAGGEQYF. J is TRBJ2-7 and V is TRBV15; 10 bases align to TRBD2. This CDR3 is 14 amino acids long. The V segment lost 1 base and the J segment 6 bases; nucleotides outside the gene matches: 3. CDR1 is LNHNV and CDR2 is YYDKDF in the germline V gene (reference sequence).

The gene calls are TRBV12-3 or TRBV12-4 and TRBJ1-2; 9 nucleotides match TRBD1. J was trimmed by 4 bases and V by 4 bases; bases with no gene match: 4. The CDR3 runs to 14 residues. CDR3 coding DNA: TGTGCCAGCAGTTCGGGACAGGGCATCTATGGCTACACCTTC. Translating gives CASSSGQGIYGYTF.

This clonotype appeared many times. The chain is built from TRBV29-1 and TRBJ2-3; 8 bases align to TRBD1. Germline V gene lookup returns CDR1 SQVTM and CDR2 ANQGSEA. This CDR3 comprises 15 residues. The junction had 7 bases not matched to a gene; V was cut back by 4 bases and J by 1 base. The CDR3 reads CSVGISGQGTDTQYF. CDR3 nucleotides: TGCAGCGTTGGGATCTCGGGACAGGGCACAGATACGCAGTATTTT.

There are many counts of this clonotype. The chain uses TRBV3-1 and TRBJ1-5; D might be TRBD1 (5 bases). V lost 4 bases and J 7 bases, leaving 11 bases between the germline ends. Germline V gene data show CDR1 as LGHDT and CDR2 as YNNKEL (reference sequence). CDR3 length equals 13 residues. CDR3 bases: TGTGCCAGCAGCCGACGTAGGGACCAGCCCCAGCATTTT. Its protein product is CASSRRRDQPQHF.

V is TRBV12-3 or TRBV12-4 and J is TRBJ1-5; TRBD1 agrees at 10 bases. CDR3 length: 18 residues. V gave up 5 bases and J gave up 1 base; unmatched junction bases: 11. The CDR3 sequence: CASSTLRDRGMSNQPQHF. The CDR3 bases are TGTGCCAGCAGTACCCTCCGGGACAGGGGTATGAGCAATCAGCCCCAGCATTTT.

On this clonotype itself: One end of the junction is discordant with germline, which a read error may explain. The chain uses TRBV6-4 and TRBJ2-7, with D perhaps matching TRBD1 (6 bases). The germline V gene has CDR1 MRHNA and CDR2 SNTAGT. CDR3 length: 20 residues. CDR3 nucleotides: TGTGCCAGCATTGACCATACGACACTTGGGAACAGACAGGACACCTACGAGCAGTACTTC. It encodes CASIDHTTLGNRQDTYEQYF.

The chain couples TRBV28 to TRBJ2-2, with D unresolved. The CDR3 runs 14 residues. CDR1 is MDHEN, CDR2 SYDVKM, per germline. Trimming shortened V by 2 bases and J by 5 bases, and 9 bases separated the two germline ends. The CDR3 sequence is CASSLRGFTGELFF. The DNA for the CDR3 is TGTGCCAGCAGTTTACGAGGATTTACCGGGGAGCTGTTTTTT.

The rearrangement joins TRBV27 to TRBJ2-1, with 8 positions matching TRBD1. This CDR3 comprises 15 residues. Germline V gives CDR1 MNHEY, CDR2 SMNVEV (reference sequence). With 8 bases clipped from V and 3 bases from J, the junction kept 9 bases outside the gene matches. The CDR3 loop is CASHGPGQVYNEQFF. Here the CDR3 DNA reads TGTGCCAGCCACGGCCCGGGACAGGTCTACAATGAGCAGTTCTTC.

This chain uses TRBV10-3 with TRBJ2-5; D may be TRBD1 (6 bases). Trimming removed 0 bases from V and 5 bases from J, with 16 bases in between. Germline V gene lookup returns CDR1 ENHRY and CDR2 SYGVKD. The CDR3 loop spans 16 amino acids. This CDR3 is CAISESVGTTLETQYF. The CDR3 DNA follows: TGTGCCATCAGTGAGTCGGTCGGGACAACCCTGGAGACCCAGTACTTC.

This clonotype was counted between two and nine times. In nucleotides, the CDR3 is TGCAGTGCTAGAGTCGACTCTCGGATGGGTGAGACCCAGTACTTC. It codes for CSARVDSRMGETQYF. The gene calls are TRBV20-1 and TRBJ2-5; D unresolved. Per the germline V gene, CDR1 is DFQATT and CDR2 is SNEGSKA (reference sequence). The CDR3 has 15 residues. Trimming stripped 1 base from V and 5 bases from J, with 17 bases between.

This clonotype was recorded a few times. This chain connects TRBV3-1 to TRBJ2-1, with TRBD2 identical over 8 bases. This CDR3 spans 13 amino acids. The junction had 4 bases not matched to a gene; V was cut back by 3 bases and J by 9 bases. Germline V gene sequence: CDR1 LGHDT, CDR2 YNNKEL (reference sequence). The CDR3 nucleotides are TGTGCCAGCAGCCAGTACCGGGGGGGTGAGCAGTTCTTC. Protein product: CASSQYRGGEQFF.

The chain uses TRBV3-1 and TRBJ2-3, with 12 bases aligning to TRBD2. Trimming cost V 7 bases and J 2 bases; bases outside gene matches: 4. The CDR3 loop spans 15 amino acids. Looked up from germline, CDR1 is LGHDT and CDR2 is YNNKEL (reference sequence). DNA for the CDR3: TGTGCCAGCAAACGGACTAGCGGGAACACAGATACGCAGTATTTT. It translates to CASKRTSGNTDTQYF.

This clonotype was found a few times. The chain joins TRBV6-5 to TRBJ2-7; D call uncertain. This CDR3 has 14 residues. V was clipped by 2 bases and J by 1 base, with 9 bases between them. Per germline, CDR1 MNHEY and CDR2 SVGAGI. CDR3 DNA: TGTGCCAGCAGTTACATCGTCACTTCCTACGAGCAGTACTTC. Its protein product is CASSYIVTSYEQYF.

This clonotype has a handful of counts. The chain is built from TRBV6-1 and TRBJ2-3, with D tentatively TRBD1 (6 bases). Trimming took off 6 bases at V and 6 bases at J, with 16 bases between the two ends. CDR3 length: 14 amino acids. Germline V lookup: CDR1 MNHNS, CDR2 SASEGT. The CDR3 reads CASSSYRVSDTQYF. The CDR3 DNA sequence: TGTGCCAGCAGCTCCTACAGGGTCAGCGATACGCAGTATTTT.

The chain uses TRBV12-3 or TRBV12-4 and TRBJ2-3; TRBD2 matches 11 bases. The CDR3 spans 15 residues. Losses at the gene ends were 6 bases for V and 2 bases for J; bases not matched to a gene: 4. CDR3 nucleotides: TGTGCCAGCAGCACTAGCGGGAGACACACAGATACGCAGTATTTT. This sequence encodes CASSTSGRHTDTQYF.

The chain recombines TRBV20-1 with TRBJ2-7; 9 bases match TRBD1. Germline V gene sequence: CDR1 DFQATT, CDR2 SNEGSKA (reference sequence). V lost 8 bases, J lost 3 bases, and 8 bases stayed unmatched. The CDR3 sequence is 13 residues long. CDR3 region: CSPTGGQNYEQYF. CDR3 nucleotide sequence: TGCAGTCCTACAGGGGGCCAGAACTACGAGCAGTACTTC.

This clonotype has more than one count but fewer than ten. J is TRBJ1-1 and V is TRBV3-1; a weak D match, TRBD1 (5 bases). Germline V gene lookup returns CDR1 LGHDT and CDR2 YNNKEL (reference sequence). Trimming stripped 1 base from V and 5 bases from J, with 8 bases between. This CDR3 spans 13 amino acids. The CDR3 DNA reads TGTGCCAGCAGCCAAGTTGAGGGGACTGAAGCTTTCTTT. Encoded protein: CASSQVEGTEAFF.

The rearrangement uses TRBV4-3 and TRBJ2-7; TRBD1 aligns across 7 bases. This CDR3 is built from 17 residues. Germline V lookup: CDR1 LGHNA, CDR2 YSLEER. V shed 0 bases, J shed 2 bases, and the junction held 10 bases outside the gene matches. The CDR3 DNA reads as TGCGCCAGCAGCCAAGAGAACGGCAGGGGGACAACCTACGAGCAGTACTTC. It yields the protein CASSQENGRGTTYEQYF.

The chain combines TRBV5-1 with TRBJ1-1; 11 nucleotides agree with TRBD1. V shed 4 bases, J shed 3 bases, and the junction held 8 bases outside the gene matches. The CDR3 is 16 residues long. CDR1 is SGHRS and CDR2 is YFSETQ in the germline V gene. The CDR3 DNA is TGCGCCAGCAGCCTAGGACAGGGGGCGCTTTACACTGAAGCTTTCTTT. Its translation: CASSLGQGALYTEAFF. Full variable domain (outside the CDR3, taken from reference TRBV5-1 and TRBJ1-1): KAGVTQTPRYLIKTRGQQVTLSCSPISGHRSVSWYQQTPGQGLQFLFEYFSETQRNKGNFPGRFSGRQFSNSRSEMNVSTLELGDSALYLCASSLGQGALYTEAFFGQGTRLTVV.

The genes are TRBV28 and TRBJ2-4; D not certain. The CDR3 consists of 12 residues. CDR1 MDHEN and CDR2 SYDVKM come from the germline V gene. Trimming cost V 2 bases and J 6 bases, with 5 bases left between them. CDR3 loop: CASSLLGNIQYF. In DNA form, the CDR3 reads TGTGCCAGCAGTTTACTGGGAAACATTCAGTACTTC.

The CDR3 here is CASSKLPGRIFYEQYF. DNA of the CDR3: TGTGCCAGCAGCAAGCTGCCGGGACGGATTTTCTACGAGCAGTACTTC. The chain uses TRBV5-6 and TRBJ2-7; D assignment may be TRBD1 or TRBD2 (5 bases each). Trimming left V 4 bases short and J 3 bases short, with 20 bases between. The CDR3 totals 16 residues. The germline V gene encodes CDR1 SGHDT and CDR2 YYEEEE.